One and the same sample provided the 24 T cell receptor beta chains below, sequenced in a study of blood T cell repertoires in COVID-19 (TCRdb year 2020). The library was built by means of the immunoSEQ multiplex PCR assay. The source is immuneACCESS, and TCRdb retained only in-frame sequences with V and J called. Part of the clones is not carried over; for the studies checked, unresolved V genes explain less than half of this, and the remainder is unexplained. The sample data list 350,000 to 450,000 clones, and more than 75% of these were observed just once. 2.5% to 3.5% of the sample is taken by the ten largest. The sequencing input was peripheral blood. The receptors derive from a human donor in a cohort sampled during active COVID-19.

The chain couples TRBV30 to TRBJ2-5, with D unclear. The CDR3 has 12 residues. V was shortened by 5 bases and J by 3 bases, with 10 bases between the two germline ends. Germline lookup yields CDR1 GTSNPN and CDR2 SVGIG (reference sequence). The CDR3 DNA reads TGTGCCTGGGACGACGGAGAAGAGACCCAGTACTTC. Its translation: CAWDDGEETQYF.

The CDR3 sequence: CASSSTSGNNEQFF. For the CDR3, the DNA is TGCGCCAGCAGCTCCACTAGCGGTAACAATGAGCAGTTCTTC. The V call is TRBV5-1, the J call TRBJ2-1, with 8 bases identical to TRBD2. V lost 3 bases to trimming and J lost 5 bases; unmatched junction nucleotides: 4. There are 14 residues in the CDR3. Germline CDR1 SGHRS, CDR2 YFSETQ.

The chain joins TRBV5-6 to TRBJ1-1, with 9 bases that match TRBD1. Germline V gene data show CDR1 as SGHDT and CDR2 as YYEEEE. There are 15 residues in the CDR3. V shed 4 bases and J 0 bases; nucleotides not matched to a gene: 4. The CDR3 loop is CASSEGTGLNTEAFF. CDR3 DNA: TGTGCCAGCAGCGAGGGGACAGGGTTGAACACTGAAGCTTTCTTT.

The chain links TRBV5-4 to TRBJ2-5; no firm D call. The germline V gene has CDR1 SGHNT and CDR2 YYREEE (reference sequence). CDR3 length: 16 residues. The V and J ends lost 1 base and 2 bases respectively, with 15 bases between them. CDR3: CASSLSRVSSQETQYF. Written as DNA, the CDR3 is TGTGCCAGCAGCTTGAGTAGAGTCTCGTCTCAAGAGACCCAGTACTTC.

V and J are TRBV9 and TRBJ2-5; D is perhaps TRBD1 (5 bases). The CDR3 consists of 15 residues. V lost 0 bases to trimming and J lost 5 bases, with 14 bases between them. Per the germline V gene, CDR1 is SGDLS and CDR2 is YYNGEE. The CDR3 loop reads CASSVGPTGLETQYF. The DNA of the CDR3 is TGTGCCAGCAGCGTAGGGCCCACAGGATTGGAGACCCAGTACTTC.

The V gene is TRBV27, the J gene TRBJ2-4; D possibly corresponds to TRBD2 (5 bases). The V end was cut by 2 bases, the J end by 8 bases, with 7 bases between. The germline V gene has CDR1 MNHEY and CDR2 SMNVEV (reference sequence). This CDR3 spans 12 amino acids. CDR3 in DNA: TGTGCCAGCAGTTTACGGGGTGACATTCAGTACTTC. Amino acids: CASSLRGDIQYF.

V and J are TRBV19 and TRBJ1-3; TRBD1 matches at 8 bases. Per germline, CDR1 LNHDA and CDR2 SQIVND (reference sequence). The length of the CDR3 is 18 residues. V lost 11 bases to trimming and J lost 0 bases; unmatched junction nucleotides: 18. CDR3 residues: CASQGTIGQGVSGNTIYF. The CDR3 DNA reads TGTGCCTCGCAGGGAACTATAGGACAGGGAGTCTCTGGAAACACCATATATTTT.

The V gene is TRBV30, the J gene TRBJ2-7; weak D call: TRBD2 (6 bases). V gave up 4 bases and J gave up 0 bases, with 13 bases separating them. The CDR3 is made up of 14 amino acids. Germline loops: CDR1 GTSNPN, CDR2 SVGIG (reference sequence). This chain's CDR3 is CAWNSGVSSYEQYF. CDR3 DNA: TGTGCCTGGAATTCGGGGGTGAGCTCCTACGAGCAGTACTTC.

The gene calls are TRBV6-5 and TRBJ1-3; tentative D call: TRBD1 (5 bases). The V and J ends lost 6 bases and 2 bases respectively, with 14 bases between them. The CDR3 length is 15 residues. CDR1 is MNHEY, CDR2 SVGAGI, per germline. CDR3 residues: CASRPGPTTGNTIYF. The CDR3 DNA reads TGTGCCAGCAGACCAGGGCCCACGACTGGAAACACCATATATTTT.

The genes are TRBV2 and TRBJ1-1; maybe TRBD1 (5 bases). V gave up 8 bases and J gave up 4 bases, with 11 bases separating them. This CDR3 comprises 12 residues. The V gene's germline CDR1 is SNHLY and CDR2 FYNNEI. This CDR3 is CASRGGFTEAFF. The DNA for the CDR3 is TGTGCCAGCCGGGGGGGGTTCACTGAAGCTTTCTTT.

The chain carries TRBV3-1 (or the pseudogene TRBV3-2) and TRBJ1-5; D remains unclear. This CDR3 is 16 amino acids long. Trimming left V 2 bases short and J 2 bases short, with 13 bases between. Per germline, CDR1 LGHDT and CDR2 YNNKEL (reference sequence). The CDR3: CASSQFIVRGNQPQHF. The CDR3 DNA reads TGTGCCAGCAGCCAATTTATTGTACGGGGCAATCAGCCCCAGCATTTT.

The chain uses TRBV7-3 and TRBJ2-1; D may be TRBD2 (6 bases). The CDR3 length is 15 residues. V lost 7 bases, J lost 3 bases, and 16 bases lay in between. The germline V gene encodes CDR1 SGHTA and CDR2 FQGTGA. CDR3 loop: CASTNKRVNYNEQFF. The CDR3 region has the DNA TGTGCCAGCACCAATAAGCGGGTGAACTACAATGAGCAGTTCTTC.

The chain recombines TRBV13 with TRBJ1-3; no clear D. This CDR3 comprises 16 residues. From germline, CDR1 is PRHDT and CDR2 FYEKMQ (reference sequence). The ends were cut back, 0 bases at V and 0 bases at J, with 9 bases in the middle. The CDR3 loop reads CASSLGGESSGNTIYF. The CDR3 nucleotides read TGTGCCAGCAGCTTAGGCGGAGAAAGCTCTGGAAACACCATATATTTT.

The chain links TRBV6-5 to TRBJ1-2; weak D call: TRBD1 (5 bases). The CDR3 extends over 14 amino acids. Trimming pared 5 bases from V and 6 bases from J, leaving 16 bases between. Looked up from germline, CDR1 is MNHEY and CDR2 is SVGAGI. CDR3 sequence: CASSPSMRQHGYTF. For the CDR3, the DNA is TGTGCCAGCAGTCCCTCTATGCGACAGCATGGCTACACCTTC.

The genes are TRBV4-1 and TRBJ2-5, with 8 bases identical to TRBD1. The CDR3 consists of 15 residues. In germline, CDR1 is MGHRA, CDR2 YSYEKL. Trimming cost V 2 bases and J 2 bases; bases outside gene matches: 4. CDR3 in DNA: TGCGCCAGCAGCCAACACTGGACAGGGCAAGAGACCCAGTACTTC. It encodes CASSQHWTGQETQYF.

The chain links TRBV2 to TRBJ1-3; 10 bases are shared with TRBD1. CDR1 and CDR2 (germline): SNHLY, FYNNEI. This CDR3 spans 16 amino acids. Trimming at V came to 0 bases and at J to 4 bases, leaving 3 bases not matched to a gene. The CDR3 DNA sequence: TGTGCCAGCAGTGAAGCCAGGACAGGGGGGGGAAACACCATATATTTT. Translated: CASSEARTGGGNTIYF.

Regarding this clone: At the DNA level, this CDR3 is encoded by other sequences in the same sample as well. The V and J genes are TRBV7-3 and TRBJ2-2; a possible D gene is TRBD1 (5 bases). The V gene's germline CDR1 is SGHTA and CDR2 FQGTGA. V was pared by 6 bases and J by 5 bases, with 10 bases between. The CDR3 totals 13 residues. CDR3 amino acids: CASRPQGTGELFF. As DNA, the CDR3 is TGTGCCAGCAGGCCTCAGGGAACCGGGGAGCTGTTTTTT.

The chain has TRBV7-9 and TRBJ2-2, with D possibly being TRBD2 (6 bases). CDR3 length: 14 amino acids. The V end was cut by 8 bases, the J end by 4 bases, with 14 bases between. CDR1 and CDR2 (germline): SEHNR, FQNEAQ (reference sequence). The CDR3 loop reads CASGQLAITGELFF. Written as DNA, the CDR3 is TGTGCCAGCGGACAACTAGCAATCACCGGGGAGCTGTTTTTT.

The chain couples TRBV10-1 to TRBJ2-1, with D tentatively TRBD1 (5 bases). V gave up 6 bases and J gave up 4 bases, with 10 bases separating them. The CDR3 has 13 residues. CDR1 is WNHNN, CDR2 SYGVQD, per germline (reference sequence). The CDR3 loop is CASSSDSYNEQFF. CDR3 in DNA: TGCGCCAGCAGCAGTGACAGTTACAATGAGCAGTTCTTC.

The rearrangement links TRBV18 to TRBJ1-4; D is possibly TRBD1 (6 bases). The CDR3 extends over 15 amino acids. Trimming cost V 5 bases and J 8 bases, with 18 bases left between them. Germline CDR1 KGHSH, CDR2 LQKENI. For the CDR3, the DNA is TGTGCCAGCTCAAACCTACAGGGAAGGGACGAAAAACTGTTTTTT. Translated: CASSNLQGRDEKLFF.

V and J are TRBV11-2 and TRBJ2-3; 13 bases are a match to TRBD2. The V and J ends lost 4 bases and 6 bases, in that order; junction bases with no gene match: 10. The CDR3 contains 17 residues. Germline V CDR1 and CDR2: SGHAT, FQNNGV. CDR3 DNA: TGTGCCAGCAGCTGGGGACTAGCGGGACGTTCGGGCGATACGCAGTATTTT. It yields the protein CASSWGLAGRSGDTQYF.

The chain links TRBV7-2 to TRBJ2-1; D is perhaps TRBD2 (6 bases). Between the trimmed V and J ends, which lost 5 bases and 7 bases, there was a span of 21 bases. Germline V gene sequence: CDR1 SGHTA, CDR2 FQGNSA. The CDR3 runs 16 residues. The CDR3 coding sequence is TGTGCCAGCAGCCGCCAACTGGGGACTGGAGCGAATGAGCAGTTCTTC. This codes for CASSRQLGTGANEQFF.

The chain carries TRBV4-2 and TRBJ2-1; D is unresolved. V gave up 1 base and J gave up 8 bases, with 9 bases separating them. Looked up from germline, CDR1 is LGHNA and CDR2 is YNFKEQ. The CDR3 extends over 13 amino acids. Written as DNA, the CDR3 is TGTGCCAGCAGCCAAGGCGTTTCGGATGAGCAGTTCTTC. Its protein is CASSQGVSDEQFF.

The rearrangement joins TRBV3-1 (or the pseudogene TRBV3-2) to TRBJ1-5, with D possibly TRBD1 on 5 matching bases. CDR1 is LGHDT and CDR2 is YNNKEL in the germline V gene (reference sequence). Between the trimmed V and J ends, which lost 1 base and 4 bases, there was a span of 8 bases. This CDR3 is built from 14 residues. The CDR3 DNA reads as TGTGCCAGCAGCCAAGCTGACAGAAATCAGCCCCAGCATTTT. This sequence encodes CASSQADRNQPQHF.